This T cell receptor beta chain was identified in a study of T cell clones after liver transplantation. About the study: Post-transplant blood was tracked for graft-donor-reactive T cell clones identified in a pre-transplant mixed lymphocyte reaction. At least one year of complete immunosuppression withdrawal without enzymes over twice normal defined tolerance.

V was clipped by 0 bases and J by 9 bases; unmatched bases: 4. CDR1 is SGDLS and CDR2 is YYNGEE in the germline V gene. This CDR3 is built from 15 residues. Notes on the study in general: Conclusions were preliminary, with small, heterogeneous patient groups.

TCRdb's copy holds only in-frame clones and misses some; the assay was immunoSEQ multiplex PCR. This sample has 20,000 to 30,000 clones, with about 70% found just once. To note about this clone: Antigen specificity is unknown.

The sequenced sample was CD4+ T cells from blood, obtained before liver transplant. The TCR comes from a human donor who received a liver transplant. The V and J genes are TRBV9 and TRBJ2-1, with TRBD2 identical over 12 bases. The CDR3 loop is CASSVEASGRGEQFF. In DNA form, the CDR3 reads TGTGCCAGCAGCGTAGAGGCTAGCGGGAGGGGTGAGCAGTTCTTC.